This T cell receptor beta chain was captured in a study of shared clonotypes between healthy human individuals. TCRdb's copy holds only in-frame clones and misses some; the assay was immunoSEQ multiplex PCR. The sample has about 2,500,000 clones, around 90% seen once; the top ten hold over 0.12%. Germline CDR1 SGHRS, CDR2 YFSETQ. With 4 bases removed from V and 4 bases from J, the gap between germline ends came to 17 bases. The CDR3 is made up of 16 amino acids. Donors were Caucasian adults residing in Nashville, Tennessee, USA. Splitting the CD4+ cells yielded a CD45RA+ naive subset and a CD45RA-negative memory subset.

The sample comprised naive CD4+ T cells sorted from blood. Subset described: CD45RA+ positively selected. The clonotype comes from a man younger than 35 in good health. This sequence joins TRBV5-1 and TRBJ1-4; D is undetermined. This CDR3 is CASSIYGSTVNEKLFF. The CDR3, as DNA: TGCGCCAGCAGCATCTATGGTTCGACCGTTAATGAAAAACTGTTTTTT. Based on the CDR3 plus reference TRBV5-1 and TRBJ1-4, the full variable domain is KAGVTQTPRYLIKTRGQQVTLSCSPISGHRSVSWYQQTPGQGLQFLFEYFSETQRNKGNFPGRFSGRQFSNSRSEMNVSTLELGDSALYLCASSIYGSTVNEKLFFGSGTQLSVL.